Presented here are 5 T cell receptor beta chains from one specimen sequenced in a study of blood T cell repertoires in COVID-19. The protocol was immunoSEQ multiplex PCR, while the TCRdb copy is restricted to in-frame clones and leaves out a portion. The table includes 180,000 or so clones, more than 70% detected once. Sequencing input: PBMCs or T cells enriched from blood (not recorded which). These TCRs come from a woman in her twenties or thirties who had recovered from COVID-19.

The J gene is TRBJ2-3, the V gene TRBV15, with 7 bases that match TRBD2. The germline V gene has CDR1 LNHNV and CDR2 YYDKDF (reference sequence). The CDR3 consists of 16 residues. With V trimmed by 1 base and J by 6 bases, 10 bases remained unmatched. The CDR3: CATSRAGGSQMDTQYF. The CDR3 bases are TGTGCCACCAGCAGAGCGGGAGGCTCCCAAATGGATACGCAGTATTTT.

J is TRBJ1-6 and V is TRBV9; D remains ambiguous. V lost 2 bases, J lost 7 bases, and 10 bases lay in between. The CDR3 has 14 residues. CDR1 and CDR2 from the germline V gene are SGDLS and YYNGEE. In DNA form, the CDR3 reads TGTGCCAGCAGCGTGTGGGCTTACAATTCACCCCTCCACTTT. It translates to CASSVWAYNSPLHF.

The chain recombines TRBV6-5 with TRBJ2-7; 9 positions match TRBD2. J lost 2 bases, V lost 2 bases, and 4 bases had no gene match. The germline CDR1 and CDR2 sequences are MNHEY and SVGAGI. The CDR3 extends over 15 amino acids. The CDR3 sequence is CASSYETSGAYEQYF. DNA of the CDR3: TGTGCCAGCAGTTACGAGACTAGCGGAGCCTACGAGCAGTACTTC.

The chain recombines TRBV19 with TRBJ1-1, with TRBD1 matching 7 bases. The CDR3 loop spans 15 amino acids. The germline V gene encodes CDR1 LNHDA and CDR2 SQIVND (reference sequence). Trimming cost V 6 bases and J 7 bases; bases outside gene matches: 14. CDR3: CASSLTGSHRGEAFF. CDR3 sequence (DNA): TGTGCCAGTAGCCTGACAGGGTCTCATAGGGGTGAAGCTTTCTTT.

The J gene is TRBJ2-2, the V gene TRBV18; D possibly corresponds to TRBD2 (5 bases). V dropped 2 bases and J dropped 5 bases, with 15 bases sitting between them. In germline, CDR1 is KGHSH, CDR2 LQKENI. This CDR3 has 16 amino acids. The CDR3 sequence is CASSPKSGGDTGELFF. The CDR3 DNA sequence: TGTGCCAGCTCACCAAAGAGCGGTGGGGATACCGGGGAGCTGTTTTTT.